This T cell receptor (beta chain) was recorded in a study of blood T cell repertoires in COVID-19. Overall study: PBMCs, B-cell-depleted T cells, or T cells provided the cDNA or gDNA that made up the material.

The J segment lost 6 bases and the V segment lost 2 bases, leaving 5 bases of the junction unmatched. From germline, CDR1 is SGDLS and CDR2 YYNGEE. The CDR3 totals 13 residues. In the study's own analysis: By means of reference gene primer amplification, nucleated cell counts were estimated. Generated by immunoSEQ multiplex PCR, the TCRdb table keeps only in-frame clones and is missing some. Clonal size and the V and J genes are those of that table, whereas D and trimming came from the DNA. The table records 150,000 to 200,000 clones, approximately 80% of them present only once. For this clone: Possible read error: a much larger clone is one base away.

Participant ages covered about 18 to 95 years across 20 to 25 US areas. The chain combines TRBV9 with TRBJ2-7; 7 nucleotides match TRBD2. This clonotype originated in a woman aged 55-69 years with acute COVID-19. Source material: PBMCs or T cells enriched from blood (not recorded which). The CDR3 region is CASSVRAGPEQYF. Here the CDR3 DNA reads TGTGCCAGCAGCGTGCGAGCGGGGCCCGAGCAGTACTTC.